This T cell receptor beta chain was recovered during a study of blood T cells in healthy people across ages (dated by TCRdb to about 2015). Describing the broader study: In model experiments, template switching captured roughly one uniquely barcoded TCR beta cDNA molecule for every two T cells. Donors of different ages were randomly distributed across sequencing lanes to avoid experimental bias. Using deep sequencing normalized with unique cDNA molecular identifiers, the study measured how TCR beta repertoire diversity changes with age. Four age groups were formed from the donors: young (average roughly 15 years), middle-aged (roughly 38), aged (around 68) and long-lived (around 82). The study analyzed two additional independent replicas of 1 million unique cDNA reads from the same blood draw for two donors, one aged 18 to 30 and one aged 80 or older.

Systemically healthy Caucasian individuals from Russia, some 38 in total and aged roughly 6 to 100 years, were included as donors. Each donor gave about 9.7 milliliters of peripheral blood, drawn into EDTA-treated Vacutainer tubes. PBMCs were isolated by Ficoll-Paque density-gradient centrifugation, with at least 7 million obtained per sample. Trizol reagent was used to extract total RNA from the PBMCs, yielding at least 5.5 micrograms per sample. For every donor, flow cytometry on a PBMC aliquot measured the percentage of naive CD45RAhigh/CD27high T cells. Receptors were amplified or captured by 5' RACE. Sequenced using an Illumina HiSeq 2500. A second roughly 6 to 12 cycle PCR used a sample-barcoded 5' primer and a J-beta primer mix. Each TCR beta cDNA molecule received a unique molecular identifier from a template-switch 5' adaptor carrying 12 random nucleotides. Each sample yielded at least 3 million CDR3-containing paired-end reads. First-strand cDNA was synthesized from all RNA with the Mint cDNA synthesis kit, primed by a TRBC-specific oligonucleotide. All cDNA was treated with uracil-DNA glycosylase and then went through a first 18-cycle PCR with the universal primers M1SS and BC2_uni_R. The study's processing was this. For normalization, 1 million high-quality reads were randomly selected from each sample, with every read carrying a distinct molecular identifier. Instead of being binned into consensus sequences, reads with shared molecular identifiers were discarded. MiTCR, run with a Q25 quality threshold and the strictest error-elimination algorithm, handled CDR3 identification, clonotype clustering and error correction. A nonparametric unseen species model using Euler transformation provided a lower-bound estimate of total TCR beta diversity. In-frame beta chains were kept once TCRdb had trimmed the public reads at Q25 with fastp and called clones with MiXCR. Each record represents a unique CDR3 protein, reported with the most common genes and DNA among its rows. The V and J calls, along with clone size, are taken from TCRdb and not from the paper's own processing. The sample yields hundreds of thousands of distinct CDR3 sequences; 58% were counted once. Approximately 23% of the sample lies in the top ten.

The CDR3 runs 10 residues from the cysteine to the phenylalanine. Of all the DNA, just the CDR3 is kept, 30 bases in frame from base 1. Trimming at the junction amounts to 3 bases on V and 11 bases on J, and the germline ends lie 10 bases apart. CDR1 is given as SQVTM and CDR2 as ANQGSEA, both from the germline V gene. Beyond this particular receptor, the publication reports: Compared with the aged group, the long-lived group had more naive CD4+ T cells, fewer expanded clones and increased TCR diversity, suggesting age selection. Observed TCR beta diversity per million T cells fell roughly linearly with age, and a significant reduction was already apparent by age around 44. Because the CMV infection status of the donors was unknown, age-related changes in expanded clonotypes may potentially have been confounded. Bulk unsorted PBMC profiling prevented conclusive comparison of naive and antigen-experienced compartments. There was a strong correlation between observed TCR beta diversity and the percentage of naive T cells measured by flow cytometry. Estimates of total diversity from one million sequenced T cells were regarded as lower bounds and underestimates.

On this clonotype itself: Which antigen it targets is not known. The sample holds no much larger clone one base away, and base qualities are not on file.

The sample was blood. The receptor was isolated from a man aged 25-45 years in good health. Here the chain combines TRBV29-1 and TRBJ2-5; a confident D gene designation cannot be given. The nucleotide sequence is given as TGCAGCGTTGATGAGCCGGAGCAGTACTTC. This codes for CSVDEPEQYF.